The clone carrying this TCR beta chain is labeled medium-sized. Antigen specificity is unknown. Cultured CD4+ T-cell DNA underwent Oncomine TCR Beta short-read sequencing. TCRdb re-called the PCR reads through MiXCR, storing one row per CDR3 protein. The repertoire holds 9,500 to 14,000 distinct CDR3 sequences, with around 66% as singletons. Between the trimmed V and J ends, which lost 3 bases and 6 bases, there was a span of 12 bases. The CDR3 sequence is 14 residues long. The data were obtained in a study of vaccination and CD4 T cells after COVID-19. Study in general: Convalescent cases consisted of six males and four females, of whom two were Hispanic. SARS-CoV-2, HCoV-NL63, HCoV-OC43 and HCoV-229E supplied the overlapping spike peptides used to stimulate cells.

Treatment: roughly 10-day PBMC culture with coronavirus spike peptide pools or control peptides (ViraFEST assay). Study-level results: Median reactive clonotypes, those recognizing SARS-CoV-2, rose from 21 to 38, not significantly.

Sample: CD4+ T cells from blood, cultured in vitro. The sequence derives from a human donor who had recovered from COVID-19. The V and J genes are TRBV12-3 or TRBV12-4 and TRBJ1-5; maybe TRBD1 (5 bases). CDR3 protein: CASSFSGILQPQHF. Written as DNA, the CDR3 is TGTGCCAGCAGTTTCTCAGGGATTCTTCAGCCCCAGCATTTT.